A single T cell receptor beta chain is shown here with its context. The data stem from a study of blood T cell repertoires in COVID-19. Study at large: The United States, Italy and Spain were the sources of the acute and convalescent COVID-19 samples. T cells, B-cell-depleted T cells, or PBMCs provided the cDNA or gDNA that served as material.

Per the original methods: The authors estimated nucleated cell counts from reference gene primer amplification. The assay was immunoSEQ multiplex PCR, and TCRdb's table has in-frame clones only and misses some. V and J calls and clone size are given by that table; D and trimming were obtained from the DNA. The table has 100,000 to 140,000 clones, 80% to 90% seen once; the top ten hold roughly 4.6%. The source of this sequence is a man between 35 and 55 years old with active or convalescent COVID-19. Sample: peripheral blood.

The CDR3 bases are TGTGCCAGCAGTTTAGATAGCCTTTATGGCTACACCTTC. Protein: CASSLDSLYGYTF. V gene TRBV28 combines with J gene TRBJ1-2; D gene uncertain. CDR1 is MDHEN and CDR2 is SYDVKM in the germline V gene. The V end lost 2 bases, the J end lost 5 bases, and 9 bases lay between the germline ends. CDR3 length: 13 amino acids.